The source of this TCR beta chain is a study of blood T cell repertoires in COVID-19. Study-wide context: Sample material is recorded as cDNA or gDNA derived from T cells, B-cell-depleted T cells, or PBMCs.

Germline lookup yields CDR1 SGHAT and CDR2 FQNNGV. This CDR3 comprises 15 residues. Trimming stripped 6 bases from V and 3 bases from J, with 14 bases between. The data were produced by immunoSEQ multiplex PCR, yet TCRdb's version contains in-frame clones alone and is incomplete. The sample lists around 250,000 clones, approximately 82% seen once, with about 4.5% in the top ten. Sequencing was performed on peripheral blood. The receptor was isolated from a man in his 60s who had recovered from COVID-19. This chain uses TRBV11-2 with TRBJ1-4; possibly TRBD1 for D (6 bases). In DNA, the CDR3 is TGTGCCAGCAGGCTAACAGGGAACCCTAATGAAAAACTGTTTTTT. Its translation: CASRLTGNPNEKLFF.